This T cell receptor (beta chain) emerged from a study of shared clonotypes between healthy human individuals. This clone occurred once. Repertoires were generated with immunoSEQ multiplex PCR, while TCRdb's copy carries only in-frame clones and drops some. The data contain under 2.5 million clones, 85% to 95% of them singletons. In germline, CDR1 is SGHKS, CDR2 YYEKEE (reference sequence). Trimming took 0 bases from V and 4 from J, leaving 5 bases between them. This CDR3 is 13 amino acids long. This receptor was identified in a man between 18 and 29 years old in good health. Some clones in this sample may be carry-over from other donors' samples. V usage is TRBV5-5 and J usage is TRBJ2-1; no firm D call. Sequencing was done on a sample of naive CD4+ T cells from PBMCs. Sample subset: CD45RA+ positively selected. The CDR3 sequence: CASSLAQYNEQFF. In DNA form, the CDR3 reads TGTGCCAGCAGCTTGGCACAGTACAATGAGCAGTTCTTC.